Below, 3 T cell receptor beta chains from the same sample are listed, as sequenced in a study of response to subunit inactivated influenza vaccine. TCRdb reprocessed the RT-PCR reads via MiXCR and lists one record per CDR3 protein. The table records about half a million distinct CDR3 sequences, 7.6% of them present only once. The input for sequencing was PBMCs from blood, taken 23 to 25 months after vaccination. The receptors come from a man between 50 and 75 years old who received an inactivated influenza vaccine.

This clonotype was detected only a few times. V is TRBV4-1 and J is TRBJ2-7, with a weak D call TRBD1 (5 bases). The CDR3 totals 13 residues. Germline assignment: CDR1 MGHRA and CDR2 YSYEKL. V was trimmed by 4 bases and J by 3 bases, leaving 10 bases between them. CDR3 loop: CASSPDRNYEQYF. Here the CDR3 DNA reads TGCGCCAGCAGCCCCGACAGAAACTACGAGCAGTACTTC.

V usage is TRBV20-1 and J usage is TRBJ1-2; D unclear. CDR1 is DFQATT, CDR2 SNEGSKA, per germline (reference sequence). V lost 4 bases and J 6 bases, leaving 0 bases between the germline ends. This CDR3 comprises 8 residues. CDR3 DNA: TGCAGTGCTAATGGCTACACCTTC. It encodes CSANGYTF.

The CDR3 spells CASSLAVGYTQYF. In DNA, the CDR3 is TGTGCCAGCAGCTTAGCCGTCGGGTATACGCAGTATTTT. The chain has TRBV7-8 and TRBJ2-3; no definite D call. Trimming cost V 0 bases and J 7 bases, with 8 bases left between them. The germline CDR1 and CDR2 sequences are SGHVS and FQNEAQ. The CDR3 has 13 amino acids. Complete variable domain (other parts from reference TRBV7-8 and TRBJ2-3): GAGVSQSPRYKVAKRGQDVALRCDPISGHVSLFWYQQALGQGPEFLTYFQNEAQLDKSGLPSDRFFAERPEGSVSTLKIQRTQQEDSAVYLCASSLAVGYTQYFGPGTRLTVL.